This is a list of T cell receptor beta chains from one sample in a study of shared clonotypes between healthy human individuals. Using immunoSEQ multiplex PCR, the repertoire was profiled, and TCRdb retains in-frame clones only, with some absent. The data hold about 1 million clones, with about 76% observed a single time. The source material was memory CD4+ T cells sorted from blood. Receptor source: a man between 18 and 29 years old in good health. Both conserved end residues are part of each CDR3. The D gene is left open where the match is weak. Size is omitted from some rows. Given values are once, few, many or a class for expanded clones.

j_call | cdr3_length | v_call | d_call | clone_size | cdr3_nt | cdr3_aa
TRBJ2-3 | 12 | TRBV7-2 | NA | NA | TGTGCCAGCAGCTTAGCTGGGAATACGCAGTATTTT | CASSLAGNTQYF
TRBJ1-1 | 15 | TRBV19 | TRBD1 | once | TGTGCCAGTACCCTACGACAGGGGGCCAGGACTGAAGCTTTCTTT | CASTLRQGARTEAFF
TRBJ2-1 | 12 | TRBV7-3 | TRBD2 | NA | TGTGCCAGCAGCGACCTAGCGGGGGAACAGTTCTTC | CASSDLAGEQFF
TRBJ2-1 | 15 | TRBV7-7 | TRBD2 | NA | TGTGCTAGCAGCCCCCGGAGCGGGGGGTTCAATGAGCAGTTCTTC | CASSPRSGGFNEQFF
TRBJ1-5 | 14 | TRBV27 | TRBD1 | NA | TGTGCCAGCAGTAAGACAGGGTTCAATCAGCCCCAGCATTTT | CASSKTGFNQPQHF
TRBJ2-7 | 14 | TRBV5-1 | TRBD2 | NA | TGCGCCAGCAGCTTTAGCGGGGGGGCGCCCGAGCAGTACTTC | CASSFSGGAPEQYF
TRBJ1-2 | 15 | TRBV2 | NA | NA | TGTGCCAGCAGTGAATACTCCGGCCAGGCCGATGGCTACACCTTC | CASSEYSGQADGYTF
TRBJ1-3 | 15 | TRBV7-9 | NA | once | TGTGCCAGCAGCTACCTAGGGGGGTCGGGAAACACCATATATTTT | CASSYLGGSGNTIYF
TRBJ1-1 | 15 | TRBV10-3 | NA | NA | TGTGCCATCAGTGCTTCGGACAGCCCAAACACTGAAGCTTTCTTT | CAISASDSPNTEAFF
TRBJ2-5 | 13 | TRBV28 | NA | few | TGTGCCAGCAGTTTGACCTTCCCGGAGACCCAGTACTTC | CASSLTFPETQYF
TRBJ2-2 | 15 | TRBV5-1 | NA | NA | TGCGCCAGCAGCTTGTTTCCAGGGAACACCGGGGAGCTGTTTTTT | CASSLFPGNTGELFF
TRBJ2-7 | 13 | TRBV7-8 | NA | NA | TGTGCCAGCAGCCTCACACCCGGCTACGAGCAGTACTTC | CASSLTPGYEQYF
TRBJ2-5 | 16 | TRBV5-1 | TRBD2 | NA | TGCGCCAGCAGCCCAACCCTTAGCGGGGCACAAGAGACCCAGTACTTC | CASSPTLSGAQETQYF
TRBJ1-2 | 13 | TRBV5-6 | NA | few | TGTGCCAGCAGCCGCGACAGGCGGGAGGGCTACACCTTC | CASSRDRREGYTF
TRBJ2-6 | 21 | TRBV18 | TRBD1 | NA | TGTGCCAGCTCACCCTTGTTTCTCCGGGACAGGGGGAATTCTGGGGCCAACGTCCTGACTTTC | CASSPLFLRDRGNSGANVLTF
TRBJ1-2 | 13 | TRBV10-3 | NA | NA | TGTGCCATCGCCGCGGATCTTAACTATGGCTACACCTTC | CAIAADLNYGYTF
TRBJ1-4 | 14 | TRBV4-3 | TRBD1 | NA | TGCGCCAGCAGCCAAGACGCACAGGGGCGGGAACTGTTTTTT | CASSQDAQGRELFF
TRBJ2-3 | 14 | TRBV10-2 | TRBD2 | NA | TGCGCCAGCAGCCTAGCGGGGAGCACAGATACGCAGTATTTT | CASSLAGSTDTQYF
TRBJ2-2 | 15 | TRBV18 | TRBD1 | NA | TGTGCCAGCTCACTCGGGACAGGGAACACCGGGGAGCTGTTTTTT | CASSLGTGNTGELFF
TRBJ2-7 | 13 | TRBV11-1 | TRBD1 | NA | TGTGCCAGCAGCTTAGAAGGCAGGGGGGAGCAGTACTTC | CASSLEGRGEQYF
TRBJ1-5 | 15 | TRBV28 | NA | NA | TGTGCCAGCAGTTTATGGGGCCAGGGCCCGCGTCCCCAGCATTTT | CASSLWGQGPRPQHF
TRBJ2-5 | 16 | TRBV10-3 | NA | NA | TGTGCCATCAGTGAGGGAACTAGCCGGTGGGCGGAGACCCAGTACTTC | CAISEGTSRWAETQYF
TRBJ1-2 | 16 | TRBV2 | NA | few | TGTGCCAGCAGTGAAAGTCCCTTGGTTCGTGCGGGTGGCTACACCTTC | CASSESPLVRAGGYTF
TRBJ2-3 | 15 | TRBV10-3 | NA | NA | TGTGCCATCAGTGACGGGAGTACGGATGCAGATACGCAGTATTTT | CAISDGSTDADTQYF
TRBJ2-7 | 14 | TRBV28 | NA | many | TGTGCCAGCAGCCCGGGGACCGATCCTAGATTTCAGTACTTC | CASSPGTDPRFQYF
TRBJ1-6 | 14 | TRBV10-3 | TRBD1 | NA | TGTGCCATCAGGGGGGGACAGGGGGACTCACCCCTCCACTTT | CAIRGGQGDSPLHF
TRBJ1-1 | 11 | TRBV30 | NA | few | TGTGCCTGGTATTTGAACACTGAAGCTTTCTTT | CAWYLNTEAFF
TRBJ1-2 | 14 | TRBV5-6 | TRBD1 | NA | TGTGCCAGCAGACCCTGGACAGGGGGCTGGGGCTACACCTTC | CASRPWTGGWGYTF
TRBJ2-2 | 15 | TRBV27 | TRBD2 | few | TGTGCCAGCAGTTTTAAACTAGCGATGCCCGGGGAGCTGTTTTTT | CASSFKLAMPGELFF
TRBJ2-1 | 15 | TRBV29-1 | TRBD2 | few | TGCAGCGTTGGTGGGACTAGCCGCTCCTACAATGAGCAGTTCTTC | CSVGGTSRSYNEQFF
TRBJ1-1 | 14 | TRBV12-5 | NA | NA | TGTGCTAGTGCGATAGGACACCAGAACACTGAAGCTTTCTTT | CASAIGHQNTEAFF
TRBJ1-2 | 14 | TRBV5-6 | TRBD1 | NA | TGTGCCAGCAGCTTGGACAGGGGGCGCTATGGCTACACCTTC | CASSLDRGRYGYTF
TRBJ1-2 | 13 | TRBV28 | NA | NA | TGTGCCAGCAGTCCTTCAGGGTACTATGGCTACACCTTC | CASSPSGYYGYTF
TRBJ2-1 | 13 | TRBV7-2 | NA | NA | TGTGCCAGCAGCTCACCCCTACGGGAGGAGCAGTTCTTC | CASSSPLREEQFF
TRBJ1-2 | 13 | TRBV29-1 | NA | NA | TGCAGCGTTGGGGGGGTAGGAAACCATGGCTACACCTTC | CSVGGVGNHGYTF
TRBJ2-2 | 15 | TRBV6-5 | TRBD2 | NA | TGTGCCAGCGGACGGACTAGGAGGCCAGCATGGGAGCTGTTTTTT | CASGRTRRPAWELFF
TRBJ2-2 | 14 | TRBV9 | NA | NA | TGTGCCAGCAGCGTAGCTACAGACACCGGGGAGCTGTTTTTT | CASSVATDTGELFF
TRBJ1-3 | 16 | TRBV5-8 | NA | NA | TGTGCCAGCAGCTTGGGTTCAACCAACTCTGGAAACACCATATATTTT | CASSLGSTNSGNTIYF
TRBJ1-2 | 14 | TRBV7-6 | NA | NA | TGTGCCAGCAGCCCCGAAAGGAATACGGGCGGCTACACCTTC | CASSPERNTGGYTF
TRBJ1-6 | 15 | TRBV5-1 | TRBD1 | few | TGCGCCAGCAGCGATGAACAGGGGAAGGGTTCACCCCTCCACTTT | CASSDEQGKGSPLHF
TRBJ2-3 | 19 | TRBV15 | TRBD2 | NA | TGTGCCACCAGCAGAGATTTAGCGGGGGTGACCTCTAGCACAGATACGCAGTATTTT | CATSRDLAGVTSSTDTQYF
TRBJ1-5 | 13 | TRBV6-1 | NA | NA | TGTGCCAGCAGTATGGTTAGCAATCAGCCCCAGCATTTT | CASSMVSNQPQHF
TRBJ2-2 | 17 | TRBV18 | NA | NA | TGTGCCAGCTCACCAGAAGACTTGAGGCTGGTCACCGGGGAGCTGTTTTTT | CASSPEDLRLVTGELFF
TRBJ2-7 | 13 | TRBV28 | NA | few | TGTGCCAGCAGCTTCCAAGTTCCCTACGAGCAGTACTTC | CASSFQVPYEQYF
TRBJ1-2 | 14 | TRBV6-1 | NA | NA | TGTGCCAGCAGTAGGGGTGGGGTCAACTATGGCTACACCTTC | CASSRGGVNYGYTF
TRBJ1-4 | 16 | TRBV5-1 | NA | NA | TGCGCCAGCAGCCTGATAGGCAGGGCTTCTCATGAAAAACTGTTTTTT | CASSLIGRASHEKLFF
TRBJ1-2 | 13 | TRBV18 | TRBD1 | NA | TGTGCCAGCTCACCGGGACAGGGGGGCGGCTACACCTTC | CASSPGQGGGYTF
TRBJ2-7 | 16 | TRBV11-2 | TRBD1 | NA | TGTGCCAGCAGCTTCTTCCAAGACAGGGGGATATACGAGCAGTACTTC | CASSFFQDRGIYEQYF
TRBJ2-2 | 15 | TRBV5-4 | TRBD1 | NA | TGTGCCAGCAGCTCCGGGACAGGGAACACCGGGGAGCTGTTTTTT | CASSSGTGNTGELFF
TRBJ2-2 | 15 | TRBV2 | TRBD2 | NA | TGTGCCAGCACCCAAGCGGGAGGAGAGAACGGGGAGCTGTTTTTT | CASTQAGGENGELFF
TRBJ2-1 | 16 | TRBV7-7 | TRBD2 | NA | TGTGCTAGCAGCCTACTAGCGGGAGGGAGCTACAATGAGCAGTTCTTC | CASSLLAGGSYNEQFF
TRBJ2-5 | 13 | TRBV6-1 | NA | NA | TGTGCCAGCGCAGGCGGAGTGCAGGAGACCCAGTACTTC | CASAGGVQETQYF
TRBJ2-5 | 12 | TRBV5-1 | NA | NA | TGCGCCAGCAGGAGACAAGAAGAGACCCAGTACTTC | CASRRQEETQYF
TRBJ1-1 | 13 | TRBV2 | NA | once | TGTGCCAGCAGTGTTGGGGTACGGACTGAAGCTTTCTTT | CASSVGVRTEAFF
TRBJ2-3 | 14 | TRBV9 | TRBD1 | NA | TGTGCCAGCAGCGCAGAGGAAGGGGGCCAGGCGCAGTATTTT | CASSAEEGGQAQYF
TRBJ2-7 | 12 | TRBV7-6 | NA | NA | TGTGCCAGCAGCCCCGACAAGTACGAGCAGTACTTC | CASSPDKYEQYF